A selection of T cell receptor beta chains follows, all from one sample in a study of CD8+CD57+ T cells in acquired aplastic anemia. TCRdb itself ran the reads through MiXCR, one entry per CDR3 protein. The table records roughly 80,000 distinct CDR3 sequences, roughly 72% of them present only once. The specimen was sorted CD4+, CD8+, or CD8+CD57+ T cells (not recorded which) from PBMCs. The receptor set was obtained from a human donor with aplastic anemia. CDR3s include the opening cysteine and the closing phenylalanine or tryptophan. The D gene is left open where the match is weak. Only some rows state a clone size, as once, few, many or a class for expanded clones.

>.|TRBV7-2|.|TRBJ1-2
CASSSAQGIGYTF
TGTGCCAGCAGCTCGGCGCAGGGGATTGGCTACACCTTC
>.|TRBV27|TRBD1|TRBJ2-5
CASSTPGQGLETQYF
TGTGCCAGCAGTACTCCGGGACAGGGCTTAGAGACCCAGTACTTC
>.|TRBV20-1|.|TRBJ2-1
CSADLGGAEQFF
TGCAGTGCCGATTTGGGGGGCGCGGAGCAGTTCTTC
>.|TRBV20-1|TRBD1|TRBJ1-2
CSARGDSNYGYTF
TGCAGTGCTAGAGGGGACAGCAACTATGGCTACACCTTC
>.|TRBV5-4|.|TRBJ2-5
CASSFGRRTQETQYF
TGTGCCAGCAGCTTTGGCAGGCGAACACAAGAGACCCAGTACTTC
>.|TRBV20-1|TRBD2|TRBJ2-5
CSATTGAGRQETQYF
TGCAGTGCTACTACGGGAGCGGGAAGACAAGAGACCCAGTACTTC
>few|TRBV6-1|.|TRBJ2-7
CASRRESGEQYF
TGTGCCAGCAGAAGGGAATCCGGCGAGCAGTACTTC
>.|TRBV25-1|.|TRBJ1-1
CASSEFWGNTEAFF
TGTGCCAGCAGTGAATTCTGGGGGAACACTGAAGCTTTCTTT
>few|TRBV19|TRBD1|TRBJ2-7
CASSFDRAYEQYF
TGTGCCAGTAGTTTTGACAGGGCCTACGAGCAGTACTTC
>.|TRBV20-1|.|TRBJ1-1
CSARDKGTGRSTEAFF
TGCAGTGCTAGAGACAAAGGGACGGGACGGTCCACTGAAGCTTTCTTT
>.|TRBV7-3|TRBD2|TRBJ2-1
CASSPSSGSEQFF
TGTGCCAGCAGCCCCTCGAGCGGGAGTGAGCAGTTCTTC
>.|TRBV9|.|TRBJ2-1
CICSARDEGNEQFF
.